Each of the 26 T cell receptor beta chains below was sequenced from the same sample in a study of shared clonotypes between healthy human individuals. Naive CD8 cells, CD45RO-negative and positively selected for CCR7, excluded terminally differentiated effector memory CD45RA+ cells. TCRdb's table, derived via immunoSEQ multiplex PCR, lists solely in-frame clones and lacks some. The sample includes hundreds of thousands of clones, over 95% of them seen just once. The material sequenced was naive CD8+ T cells sorted from blood. These TCRs come from a woman in her twenties or thirties in good health.

The V call is TRBV29-1, the J call TRBJ2-7; 11 bases are shared with TRBD2. The V gene's germline CDR1 is SQVTM and CDR2 ANQGSEA. The V segment lost 6 bases and the J segment 2 bases; nucleotides outside the gene matches: 9. This CDR3 has 15 amino acids. The CDR3 bases are TGCAGCGTCAAGGGGACTAGCGGTTCGACCTACGAGCAGTACTTC. It translates to CSVKGTSGSTYEQYF.

This chain connects TRBV5-1 to TRBJ1-2; D might be TRBD1 (6 bases). This CDR3 region has 15 residues. Deletions cut 0 bases from V and 5 bases from J, with 14 bases between. Germline CDR1 reads SGHRS; CDR2 reads YFSETQ. The CDR3 region has the DNA TGCGCCAGCAGCTTGGAACAGGGCGGTCGGTATGGCTACACCTTC. It encodes CASSLEQGGRYGYTF.

V usage is TRBV28 and J usage is TRBJ1-6, with TRBD1 identical over 9 bases. J lost 9 bases, V lost 3 bases, and 6 bases had no gene match. This CDR3 is built from 15 residues. Germline lookup yields CDR1 MDHEN and CDR2 SYDVKM. DNA for the CDR3: TGTGCCAGCAGTTTCACAGGGGGCGCGAGTTCACCCCTCCACTTT. Residues: CASSFTGGASSPLHF.

The chain uses TRBV5-1 and TRBJ2-6; D gene uncertain. This CDR3 contains 15 residues. Germline CDR1 is SGHRS and CDR2 is YFSETQ. V gave up 0 bases and J gave up 9 bases, with 13 bases separating them. CDR3 sequence reads: CASSLATAASNVLTF. The CDR3 DNA sequence: TGCGCCAGCAGCTTGGCTACGGCGGCGAGCAACGTCCTGACTTTC.

The chain couples TRBV11-2 to TRBJ1-4; D is ambiguous. The CDR3 has 16 amino acids. The V gene's germline CDR1 is SGHAT and CDR2 FQNNGV. V was cut by 1 base and J by 8 bases, with 17 bases left in between. CDR3 in amino acids: CASSLGSGVDSEKLFF. CDR3 nucleotides: TGTGCCAGCAGCTTAGGATCTGGGGTTGATAGCGAAAAACTGTTTTTT.

This clone was observed a single time. V and J are TRBV27 and TRBJ2-7; a possible D gene is TRBD2 (6 bases). The V gene's germline CDR1 is MNHEY and CDR2 SMNVEV (reference sequence). V was trimmed by 6 bases and J by 6 bases, leaving 18 bases between them. This CDR3 is 14 amino acids long. The CDR3 DNA follows: TGTGCCAGCAGCCCACGGGGCGGGAAGCGCGAGCAGTACTTC. Translation gives CASSPRGGKREQYF.

The V gene is TRBV10-2, the J gene TRBJ2-1; D is uncertain. CDR3 size: 11 residues. Germline-derived CDR1 and CDR2 are WSHSY and SAAADI. V lost 1 base, J lost 7 bases, and 2 bases lay in between. Here the CDR3 reads CASSEWNEQFF. The CDR3 DNA reads as TGCGCCAGCAGTGAGTGGAATGAGCAGTTCTTC.

V usage is TRBV11-1 and J usage is TRBJ2-7; D unresolved. The germline V gene has CDR1 SGHAT and CDR2 FQDESV (reference sequence). The CDR3 length is 15 residues. V was clipped by 1 base and J by 5 bases, with 15 bases between them. The CDR3 loop reads CASSLVGSLSNEQYF. In nucleotides, the CDR3 is TGTGCCAGCAGCTTAGTAGGCAGCCTGTCCAACGAGCAGTACTTC.

The CDR3 sequence is CASSSPYRNQPQHF. The CDR3 coding sequence is TGTGCCAGCAGTTCCCCCTACCGCAATCAGCCCCAGCATTTT. The chain links TRBV28 to TRBJ1-5; D is ambiguous. This CDR3 comprises 14 residues. V gave up 4 bases and J gave up 2 bases, with 9 bases separating them. Germline CDR1 is MDHEN and CDR2 is SYDVKM. The variable domain in full, with the rest retrieved from reference TRBV28 and TRBJ1-5, is DVKVTQSSRYLVKRTGEKVFLECVQDMDHENMFWYRQDPGLGLRLIYFSYDVKMKEKGDIPEGYSVSREKKERFSLILESASTNQTSMYLCASSSPYRNQPQHFGDGTRLSIL.

There are a few counts of this clone. The rearrangement uses TRBV27 and TRBJ2-7; possible D gene TRBD2, 5 bases. The CDR3 loop spans 14 amino acids. The germline V gene encodes CDR1 MNHEY and CDR2 SMNVEV (reference sequence). Trimming cost V 6 bases and J 5 bases, with 17 bases left between them. The DNA of the CDR3 is TGTGCCAGCAGCCTTCTGGACTTCCCGGACGAGCAGTACTTC. Residues: CASSLLDFPDEQYF.

This sequence joins TRBV28 and TRBJ2-7; D perhaps matches TRBD2 (6 bases). CDR3 length equals 13 residues. Germline-derived CDR1 and CDR2 are MDHEN and SYDVKM. V was cut by 8 bases and J by 4 bases, with 15 bases left in between. CDR3 DNA: TGTGCCAGCGACGGGAGTAAAGTATACGAGCAGTACTTC. Amino acid sequence: CASDGSKVYEQYF.

The chain is built from TRBV5-3 and TRBJ1-2, with D uncertain. TRBV5-3 is an ORF, and what it does is uncertain. The CDR3 has 12 residues. The V gene lost 8 bases and the J gene lost 6 bases, with 14 bases spanning the gap. The CDR3 DNA reads TGTGCCAGCAGGTTCCGGACGAATGGCTACACCTTC. Its translation: CASRFRTNGYTF.

The chain links TRBV2 to TRBJ2-7; 12 bases are shared with TRBD2. With V trimmed by 4 bases and J by 4 bases, 8 bases remained unmatched. CDR3 size: 16 residues. CDR1 is SNHLY, CDR2 FYNNEI, per germline. CDR3 protein: CASSGTSGIGAYEQYF. CDR3 nucleotide sequence: TGTGCCAGCAGTGGGACTAGCGGGATTGGAGCTTACGAGCAGTACTTC.

The gene calls are TRBV5-4 and TRBJ2-7, with 10 bases that match TRBD2. The germline V gene encodes CDR1 SGHNT and CDR2 YYREEE (reference sequence). This CDR3 comprises 17 residues. The J segment lost 4 bases and the V segment lost 4 bases, leaving 14 bases of the junction unmatched. DNA for the CDR3: TGTGCCAGCAGCAAAACTAGCGGGGCTTCACCCCCATACGAGCAGTACTTC. Encoded protein: CASSKTSGASPPYEQYF.

The chain uses TRBV2 and TRBJ2-1; 13 positions agree with TRBD2. Germline CDR1 SNHLY, CDR2 FYNNEI. J lost 1 base, V lost 6 bases, and 6 bases had no gene match. The CDR3 covers 17 residues. CDR3 region: CASREPLAGGSYNEQFF. The CDR3 nucleotides read TGTGCCAGCAGAGAACCACTAGCGGGAGGGTCCTACAATGAGCAGTTCTTC.

The rearrangement links TRBV30 to TRBJ2-3; TRBD2 is a possible D gene (6 bases). Germline CDR1 and CDR2: GTSNPN and SVGIG (reference sequence). The length of the CDR3 is 15 residues. V gave up 0 bases and J gave up 0 bases, with 10 bases separating them. The CDR3 DNA sequence: TGTGCCTGGAGTGTCGGGAGTGCTAGCACAGATACGCAGTATTTT. It is translated as CAWSVGSASTDTQYF.

V usage is TRBV27 and J usage is TRBJ2-2; TRBD2 agrees at 8 bases. The CDR3 loop spans 16 amino acids. Trimming cost V 5 bases and J 0 bases; bases outside gene matches: 5. From germline, CDR1 is MNHEY and CDR2 SMNVEV (reference sequence). The CDR3 DNA reads as TGTGCCAGCAGTCAACCGGGACTAGCGAACACCGGGGAGCTGTTTTTT. Protein product: CASSQPGLANTGELFF.

The CDR3, as DNA: TGTGCCAGCAGCAAAGGGCAGGGGGCGTCTGGAAACACCATATATTTT. Protein product: CASSKGQGASGNTIYF. The rearrangement uses TRBV21-1 and TRBJ1-3; the D call in the table, TRBD1, was not verified against the DNA. TRBV21-1 is an annotated pseudogene. This CDR3 contains 16 residues.

The genes are TRBV19 and TRBJ1-5, with 8 bases matching TRBD1. The CDR3 runs 14 residues. Germline trimming cut 6 bases from V and 6 bases from J; bases unmatched to any gene: 7. Germline V lookup: CDR1 LNHDA, CDR2 SQIVND (reference sequence). Here the CDR3 reads CASRGQEKRQPQHF. In nucleotides, the CDR3 is TGTGCCAGTAGGGGACAGGAGAAACGTCAGCCCCAGCATTTT.

The chain recombines TRBV28 with TRBJ2-7; either TRBD1 or TRBD2 may fit D (6 bases each). Trimming stripped 4 bases from V and 4 bases from J, with 20 bases between. The germline CDR1 and CDR2 sequences are MDHEN and SYDVKM. This CDR3 has 16 residues. The CDR3 DNA is TGTGCCAGCAGTTGGGGGGCCGGGACCGGGGTTTACGAGCAGTACTTC. This codes for CASSWGAGTGVYEQYF.

V usage is TRBV28 and J usage is TRBJ2-1; tentatively, D is TRBD2 (6 bases). Trimming removed 3 bases from V and 2 bases from J, with 8 bases in between. The CDR3 has 14 amino acids. From germline, CDR1 is MDHEN and CDR2 SYDVKM. The DNA for the CDR3 is TGTGCCAGCAGTTTCAGGAGGGCCTACAATGAGCAGTTCTTC. Translated: CASSFRRAYNEQFF.

This sequence joins TRBV7-9 and TRBJ2-3; D is ambiguous. CDR3 length: 12 residues. Germline CDR1 reads SEHNR; CDR2 reads FQNEAQ (reference sequence). V was shortened by 6 bases and J by 11 bases, with 15 bases between the two germline ends. The CDR3 protein is CASSHGLSEQYF. In DNA form, the CDR3 reads TGTGCCAGCAGTCACGGGTTAAGCGAGCAGTATTTT.

This chain uses TRBV9 with TRBJ2-7; D possibly corresponds to TRBD1 (5 bases). Trimming took off 0 bases at V and 5 bases at J, with 12 bases between the two ends. The CDR3 is 14 residues long. Germline CDR1 is SGDLS and CDR2 is YYNGEE. The CDR3 DNA follows: TGTGCCAGCAGCGTAGGATCCAGGGTAAACGAGCAGTACTTC. As protein: CASSVGSRVNEQYF.

The rearrangement uses TRBV6-1 and TRBJ1-1; D not resolved. Per germline, CDR1 MNHNS and CDR2 SASEGT. The germline V and J ends were trimmed by 5 bases and 1 base, with 11 bases remaining between them. The CDR3 covers 14 residues. The CDR3, as DNA: TGTGCCAGCAGTTCGGACCCCGGGAACACTGAAGCTTTCTTT. Amino acid sequence: CASSSDPGNTEAFF.

The chain recombines TRBV5-4 with TRBJ2-4; D gene uncertain. CDR1 and CDR2 from the germline V gene are SGHNT and YYREEE (reference sequence). The CDR3 runs 12 residues. V dropped 7 bases and J dropped 0 bases, with 5 bases sitting between them. The chain's CDR3 is CASLGAKNIQYF. Written as DNA, the CDR3 is TGTGCCAGCTTGGGAGCCAAAAACATTCAGTACTTC. The full variable domain, completed using reference TRBV5-4 and TRBJ2-4, is ETGVTQSPTHLIKTRGQQVTLRCSSQSGHNTVSWYQQALGQGPQFIFQYYREEENGRGNFPPRFSGLQFPNYSSELNVNALELDDSALYLCASLGAKNIQYFGAGTRLSVL.

This rearrangement joins TRBV7-2 to TRBJ2-3; no firm D call. The CDR3 has 14 amino acids. CDR1 is SGHTA, CDR2 FQGNSA, per germline. V lost 3 bases and J lost 1, with 8 bases in between. CDR3 nucleotide sequence: TGTGCCAGCAGCTTCCCGGTAGGCACAGATACGCAGTATTTT. It encodes CASSFPVGTDTQYF.